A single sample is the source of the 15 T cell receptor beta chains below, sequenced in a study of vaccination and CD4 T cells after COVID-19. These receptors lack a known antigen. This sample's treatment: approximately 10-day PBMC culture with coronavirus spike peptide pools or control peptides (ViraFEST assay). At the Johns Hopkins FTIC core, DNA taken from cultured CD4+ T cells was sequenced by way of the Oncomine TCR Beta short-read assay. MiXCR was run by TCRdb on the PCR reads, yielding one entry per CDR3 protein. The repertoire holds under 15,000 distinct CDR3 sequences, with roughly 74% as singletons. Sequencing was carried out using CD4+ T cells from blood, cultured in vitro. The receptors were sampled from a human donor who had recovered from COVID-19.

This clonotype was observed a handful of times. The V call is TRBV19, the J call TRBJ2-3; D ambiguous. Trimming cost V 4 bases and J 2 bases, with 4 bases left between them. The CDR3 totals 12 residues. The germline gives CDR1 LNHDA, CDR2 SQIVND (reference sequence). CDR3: CASSTNTDTQYF. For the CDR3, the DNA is TGTGCCAGTAGTACTAACACAGATACGCAGTATTTT.

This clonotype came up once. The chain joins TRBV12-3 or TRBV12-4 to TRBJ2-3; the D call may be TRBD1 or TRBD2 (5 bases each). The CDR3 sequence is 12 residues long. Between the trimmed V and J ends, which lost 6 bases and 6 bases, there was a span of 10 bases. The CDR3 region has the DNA TGTGCCAGCAGGATCGGGACCGATACGCAGTATTTT. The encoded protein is CASRIGTDTQYF.

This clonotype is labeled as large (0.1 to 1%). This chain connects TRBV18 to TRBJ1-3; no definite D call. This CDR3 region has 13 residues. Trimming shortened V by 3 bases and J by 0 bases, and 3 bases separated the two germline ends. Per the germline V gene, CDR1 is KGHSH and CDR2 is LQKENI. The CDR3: CASSPGSGNTIYF. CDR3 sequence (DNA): TGTGCCAGCTCACCGGGCTCTGGAAACACCATATATTTT.

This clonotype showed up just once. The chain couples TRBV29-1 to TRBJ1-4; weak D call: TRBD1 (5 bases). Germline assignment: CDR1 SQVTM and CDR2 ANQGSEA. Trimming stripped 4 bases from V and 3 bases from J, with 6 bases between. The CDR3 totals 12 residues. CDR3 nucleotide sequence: TGCAGCGTTGTGGGACCTAATGAAAAACTGTTTTTT. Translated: CSVVGPNEKLFF.

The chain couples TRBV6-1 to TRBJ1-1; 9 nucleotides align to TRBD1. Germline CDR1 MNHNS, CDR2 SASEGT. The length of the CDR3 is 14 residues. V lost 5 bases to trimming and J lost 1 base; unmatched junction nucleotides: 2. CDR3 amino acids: CASSRQGGNTEAFF. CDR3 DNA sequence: TGTGCCAGCAGTCGACAGGGGGGGAACACTGAAGCTTTCTTT.

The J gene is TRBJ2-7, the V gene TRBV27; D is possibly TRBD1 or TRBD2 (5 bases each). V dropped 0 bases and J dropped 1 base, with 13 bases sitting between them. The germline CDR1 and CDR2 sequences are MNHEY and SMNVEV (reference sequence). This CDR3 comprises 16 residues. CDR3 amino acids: CASSLSLPGRSYEQYF. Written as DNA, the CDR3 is TGTGCCAGCAGTTTATCCCTCCCGGGACGATCCTACGAGCAGTACTTC.

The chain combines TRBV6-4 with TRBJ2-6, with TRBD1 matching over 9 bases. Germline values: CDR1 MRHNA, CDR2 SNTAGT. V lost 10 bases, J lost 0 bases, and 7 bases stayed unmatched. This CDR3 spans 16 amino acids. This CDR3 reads CATRTGDDSGANVLTF. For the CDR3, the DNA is TGTGCCACCCGGACAGGGGACGACTCTGGGGCCAACGTCCTGACTTTC.

CDR3: CSARASRELFF. CDR3 DNA: TGCAGTGCTAGGGCGAGCCGGGAGCTGTTTTTT. J is TRBJ2-2 and V is TRBV20-1, with D hard to call. The V end was cut by 3 bases, the J end by 9 bases, with 8 bases between. The CDR3 is 11 amino acids. Germline-derived CDR1 and CDR2 are DFQATT and SNEGSKA (reference sequence).

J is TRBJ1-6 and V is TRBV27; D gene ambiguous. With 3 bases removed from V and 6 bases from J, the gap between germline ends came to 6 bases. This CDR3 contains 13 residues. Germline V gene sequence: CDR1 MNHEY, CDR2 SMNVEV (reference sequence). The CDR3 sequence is CASSLGSNSPLHF. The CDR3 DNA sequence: TGTGCCAGCAGTTTGGGGTCTAATTCACCCCTCCACTTT.

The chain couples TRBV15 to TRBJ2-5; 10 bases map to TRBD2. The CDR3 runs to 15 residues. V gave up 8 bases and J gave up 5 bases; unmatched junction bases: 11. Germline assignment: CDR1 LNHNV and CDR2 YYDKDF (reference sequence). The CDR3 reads CATLLVSGRAETQYF. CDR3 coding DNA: TGTGCCACCTTACTCGTAAGCGGGAGGGCGGAGACCCAGTACTTC.

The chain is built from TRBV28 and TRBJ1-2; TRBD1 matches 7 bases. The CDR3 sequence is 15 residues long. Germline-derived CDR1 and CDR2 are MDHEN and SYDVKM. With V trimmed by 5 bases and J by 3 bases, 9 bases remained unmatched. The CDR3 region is CASSPRQGVYYGYTF. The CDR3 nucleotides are TGTGCCAGCAGTCCGCGACAGGGTGTTTACTATGGCTACACCTTC.

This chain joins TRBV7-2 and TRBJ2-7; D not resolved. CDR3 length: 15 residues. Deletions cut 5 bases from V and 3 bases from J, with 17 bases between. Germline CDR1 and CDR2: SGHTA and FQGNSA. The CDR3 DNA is TGTGCCAGCAGCCATGACTGGATATTTCGCTACGAGCAGTACTTC. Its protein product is CASSHDWIFRYEQYF.

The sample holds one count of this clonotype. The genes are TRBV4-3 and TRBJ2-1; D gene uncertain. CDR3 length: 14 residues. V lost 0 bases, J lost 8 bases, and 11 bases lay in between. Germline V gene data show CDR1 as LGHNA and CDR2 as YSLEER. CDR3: CASSQDLDRYEQFF. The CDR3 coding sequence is TGCGCCAGCAGCCAAGATCTCGACCGGTATGAGCAGTTCTTC.

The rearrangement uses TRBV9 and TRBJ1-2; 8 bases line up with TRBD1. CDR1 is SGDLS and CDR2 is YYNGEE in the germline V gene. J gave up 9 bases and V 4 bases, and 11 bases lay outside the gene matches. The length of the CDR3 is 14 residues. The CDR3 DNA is TGTGCCAGCAGCCCCACCGGACAGGGTATGCGCTACACCTTC. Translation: CASSPTGQGMRYTF.

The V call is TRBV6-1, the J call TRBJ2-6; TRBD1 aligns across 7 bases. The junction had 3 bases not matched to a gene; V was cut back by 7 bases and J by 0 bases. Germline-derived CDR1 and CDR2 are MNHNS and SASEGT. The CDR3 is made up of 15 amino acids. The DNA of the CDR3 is TGTGCCAGCACACAGGGGTACTCTGGGGCCAACGTCCTGACTTTC. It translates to CASTQGYSGANVLTF.